This TCR beta chain comes out of a study of shared clonotypes between healthy human individuals. Study-wide findings and caveats: The diversity represented, both genetic and in exposure history, was limited by few donors. It was anticipated that sequencing depth would influence how many clonotypes donors shared.

This clone was found many times. Its specificity is unknown. Other DNA sequences in the same sample also yield this CDR3. What was sequenced on ten immunoSEQ deep assay plates was unsorted PBMC DNA. TCRdb keeps only in-frame clones here, not all; method: immunoSEQ multiplex PCR. The sample shows around 530,000 clones, around three quarters of them seen only once. This CDR3 has 17 amino acids. Germline V lookup: CDR1 SGHNT, CDR2 YENEEA. Germline trimming cut 4 bases from V and 3 bases from J; bases unmatched to any gene: 13. This TCR was sampled from a middle-aged woman in good health. Some clones in this sample may be carry-over from other donors' samples. The sequenced sample consisted of PBMCs. The J gene is TRBJ2-5, the V gene TRBV11-3; TRBD2 matches at 8 bases. CDR3 sequence reads: CASSSSGTGGLEETQYF. The CDR3 nucleotides are TGTGCCAGCAGCTCTAGCGGCACGGGAGGGCTGGAAGAGACCCAGTACTTC.